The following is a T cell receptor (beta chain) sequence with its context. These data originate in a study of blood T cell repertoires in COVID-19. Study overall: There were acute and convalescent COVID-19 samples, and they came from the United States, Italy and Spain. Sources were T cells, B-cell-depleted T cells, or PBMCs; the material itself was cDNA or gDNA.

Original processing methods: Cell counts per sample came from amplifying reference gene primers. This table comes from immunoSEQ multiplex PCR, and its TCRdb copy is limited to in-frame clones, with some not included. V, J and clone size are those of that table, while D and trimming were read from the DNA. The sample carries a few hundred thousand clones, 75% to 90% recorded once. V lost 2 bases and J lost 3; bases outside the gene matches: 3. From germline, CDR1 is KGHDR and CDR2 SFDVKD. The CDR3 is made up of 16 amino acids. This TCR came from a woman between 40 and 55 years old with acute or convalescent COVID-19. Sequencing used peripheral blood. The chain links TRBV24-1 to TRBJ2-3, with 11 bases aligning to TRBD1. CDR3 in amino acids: CATSDSGQGGTDTQYF. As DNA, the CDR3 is TGTGCCACCAGTGATTCGGGACAGGGGGGTACAGATACGCAGTATTTT.